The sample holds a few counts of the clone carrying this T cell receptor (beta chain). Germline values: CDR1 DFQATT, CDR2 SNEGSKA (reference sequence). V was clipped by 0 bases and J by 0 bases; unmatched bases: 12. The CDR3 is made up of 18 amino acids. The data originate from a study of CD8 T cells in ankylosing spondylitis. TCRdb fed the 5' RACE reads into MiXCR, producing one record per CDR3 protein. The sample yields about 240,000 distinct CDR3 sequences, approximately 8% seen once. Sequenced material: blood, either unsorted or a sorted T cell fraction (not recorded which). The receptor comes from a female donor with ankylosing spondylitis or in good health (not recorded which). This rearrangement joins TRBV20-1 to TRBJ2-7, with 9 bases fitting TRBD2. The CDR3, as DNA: TGCAGTGCTAGAGATCCCTCTTGGACTAGCGCCTACTCCTACGAGCAGTACTTC. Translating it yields CSARDPSWTSAYSYEQYF.